Sequencing of this TCR beta chain was carried out in a study of T cells after yellow fever vaccination (dated by TCRdb to between 2018 and 2021). About the investigation overall: Libraries from fractions with low cell numbers were prepared with the SMART-Seq v4 Ultra Low Input RNA kit. Blood was drawn at multiple timepoints before and after primary and secondary immunization, with bulk PBMC replicates and cell subsets isolated. Bulk TCR alpha and beta repertoires were sequenced longitudinally to track T-cell clones before and after primary and booster YFV17D yellow fever vaccination. The cohort comprised two healthy male donors, one aged 18 to 29 and one aged 30 to 40 years.

In regard to this clonotype: This receptor's antigen is unknown. Base qualities are missing; no much larger clone stands one base away.

Synthesis of TCR cDNA relied on 5'RACE template switching, a step that introduced a universal primer site along with unique molecular identifiers. Priming of cDNA synthesis was performed from both the TCR alpha and TCR beta constant segments. Two PCR steps were used to amplify libraries, with sample barcodes and sequencing adapters being added in the second step. Libraries were sequenced on Illumina HiSeq 2500 (2x100 bp) or NovaSeq (2x150 bp). As for how the authors treated the data: MIGEC handled demultiplexing of reads and collapsing into UMI consensus sequences, while MiXCR performed V(D)J alignment. Clonotypes responding to the vaccine were identified with edgeR on replicate PBMC samples, with the criteria of FDR below 0.01 and a log2 fold change above 5 up to day 15. Bulk clonotypes were assigned CD4 or CD8 identity according to which sequenced CD4 or CD8 repertoire held them at higher abundance. TCRdb passed the public sequencing reads through fastp at Q25 and MiXCR, retaining productive beta sequences. Merged by CDR3 protein, the rows form single entries marked with the most common genes and DNA. The V and J calls reflect TCRdb's pipeline rather than the authors' work. This sample comprises 450,000 to 650,000 distinct CDR3 sequences, 13% of them detected only once. The ten most abundant clones make up over 12% of the sample.

This sample's treatment or condition label indicates: live attenuated yellow fever vaccine strain. At every blood-draw timepoint, two biological replicates of bulk PBMCs were collected. A standard Ficoll-Paque protocol was used to isolate PBMCs from peripheral blood. RNA was extracted with TriZol from bulk PBMCs, CD4 and CD8 fractions, and dextramer-positive and dextramer-negative fractions. What the study reported, not specific to this receptor: After the booster, most clones that had expanded after primary vaccination were detected again (around 96% of CD4 and over 75% of CD8), suggesting broad maintenance of memory. Compared with the primary T-cell response, the secondary T-cell response was faster but weaker, reaching its peak on day 5 rather than on day 15. A small share of clonotypes occurred in both CD4 and CD8 compartments, likely arising from convergent recombination. Because only two donors were included in the study, the extent to which the findings can be generalized is limited. Because abundant contaminating clonotypes from the bulk population could be contained in FACS-sorted repertoires, computational filtering was required.

The sequenced sample was PBMCs, obtained on the day of the yellow fever booster vaccination. This receptor was taken from a man aged 30 to 39 who received the YFV17D yellow fever vaccine.

The DNA is as follows: TGTGCCAGCAGCTTGAGGAGTGTGTACGAGCAGTACTTC. Its protein is CASSLRSVYEQYF. The rearrangement combines TRBV7-2 with TRBJ2-7, with no D gene named confidently. CDR1 and CDR2 are drawn from the germline V gene: SGHTA, FQGNSA. The CDR3, from cysteine to phenylalanine, totals 13 residues. The sequence is cut down to CDR3 DNA, 39 bases in frame from base 1. V sheds 3 bases and J sheds 4 bases, leaving 10 bases between their ends.